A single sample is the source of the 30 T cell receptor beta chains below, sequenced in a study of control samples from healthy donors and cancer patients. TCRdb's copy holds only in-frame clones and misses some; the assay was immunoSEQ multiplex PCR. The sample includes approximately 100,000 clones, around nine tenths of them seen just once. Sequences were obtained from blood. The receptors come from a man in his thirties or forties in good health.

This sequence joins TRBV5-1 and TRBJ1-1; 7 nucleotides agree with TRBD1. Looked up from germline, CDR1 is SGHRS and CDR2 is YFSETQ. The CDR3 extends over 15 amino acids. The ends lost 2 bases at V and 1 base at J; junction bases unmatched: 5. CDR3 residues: CASSLGTAKNTEAFF. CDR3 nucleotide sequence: TGCGCCAGCAGCTTAGGGACAGCGAAGAACACTGAAGCTTTCTTT. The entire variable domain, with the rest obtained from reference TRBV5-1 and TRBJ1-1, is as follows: KAGVTQTPRYLIKTRGQQVTLSCSPISGHRSVSWYQQTPGQGLQFLFEYFSETQRNKGNFPGRFSGRQFSNSRSEMNVSTLELGDSALYLCASSLGTAKNTEAFFGQGTRLTVV.

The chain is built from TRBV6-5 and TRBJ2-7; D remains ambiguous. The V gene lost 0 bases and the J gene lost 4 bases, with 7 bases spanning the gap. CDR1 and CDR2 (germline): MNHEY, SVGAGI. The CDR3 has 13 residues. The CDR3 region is CASSYSAGYEQYV. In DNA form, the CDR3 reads TGTGCCAGCAGTTACTCCGCCGGGTACGAGCAGTACGTC.

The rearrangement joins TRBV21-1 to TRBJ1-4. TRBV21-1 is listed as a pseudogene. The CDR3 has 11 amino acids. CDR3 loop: CASSKGEKLFF. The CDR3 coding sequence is TGTGCCAGCAGCAAAGGCGAAAAACTGTTTTTT.

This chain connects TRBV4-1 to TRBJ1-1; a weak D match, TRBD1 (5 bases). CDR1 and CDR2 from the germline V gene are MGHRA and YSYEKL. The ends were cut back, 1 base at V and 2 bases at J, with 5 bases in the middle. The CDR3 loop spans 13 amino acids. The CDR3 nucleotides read TGCGCCAGCAGCCAAGGGGGCAACACTGAAGCTTTCTTT. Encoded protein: CASSQGGNTEAFF.

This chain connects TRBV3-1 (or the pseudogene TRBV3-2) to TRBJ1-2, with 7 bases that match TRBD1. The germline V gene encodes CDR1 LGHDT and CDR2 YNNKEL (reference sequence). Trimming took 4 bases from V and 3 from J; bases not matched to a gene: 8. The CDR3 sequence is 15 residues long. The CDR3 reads CASSPPGQRYYGYTF. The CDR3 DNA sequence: TGTGCCAGCAGCCCCCCGGGACAGCGCTACTATGGCTACACCTTC.

As DNA, the CDR3 is TGTGCCAGCAGCCTCCAGGGGGACACTGAAGCTTTCTTT. It yields the protein CASSLQGDTEAFF. This chain uses TRBV5-8 with TRBJ1-1; 7 nucleotides agree with TRBD1. This CDR3 has 13 amino acids. The trim removed 4 bases at V and 3 bases at J, leaving 3 bases unmatched. Germline CDR1 reads SGHTS; CDR2 reads YDEGEE.

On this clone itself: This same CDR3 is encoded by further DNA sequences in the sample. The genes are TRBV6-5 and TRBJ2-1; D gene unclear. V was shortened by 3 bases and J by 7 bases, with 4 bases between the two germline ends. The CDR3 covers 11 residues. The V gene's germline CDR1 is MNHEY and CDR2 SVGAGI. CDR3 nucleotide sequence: TGTGCCAGCAGTTATTCGAATGAGCAGTTCTTC. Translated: CASSYSNEQFF.

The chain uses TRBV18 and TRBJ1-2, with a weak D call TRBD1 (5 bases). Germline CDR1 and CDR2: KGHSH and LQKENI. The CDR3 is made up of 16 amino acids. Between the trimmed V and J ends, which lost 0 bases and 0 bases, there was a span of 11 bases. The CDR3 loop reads CASSPPVDRSNYGYTF. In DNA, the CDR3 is TGTGCCAGCTCACCACCGGTCGACAGATCTAACTATGGCTACACCTTC. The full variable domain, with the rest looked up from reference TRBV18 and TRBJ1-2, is NAGVMQNPRHLVRRRGQEARLRCSPMKGHSHVYWYRQLPEEGLKFMVYLQKENIIDESGMPKERFSAEFPKEGPSILRIQQVVRGDSAAYFCASSPPVDRSNYGYTFGSGTRLTVV.

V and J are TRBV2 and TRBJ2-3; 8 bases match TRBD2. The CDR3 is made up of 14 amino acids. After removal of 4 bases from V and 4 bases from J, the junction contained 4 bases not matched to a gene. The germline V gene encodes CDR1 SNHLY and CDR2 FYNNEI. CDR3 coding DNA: TGTGCCAGCAGTGCGGGGGGGGGCGCAGATACGCAGTATTTT. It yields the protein CASSAGGGADTQYF.

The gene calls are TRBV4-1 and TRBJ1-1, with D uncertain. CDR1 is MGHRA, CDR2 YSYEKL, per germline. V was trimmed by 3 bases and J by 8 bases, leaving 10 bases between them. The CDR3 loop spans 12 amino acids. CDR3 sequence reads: CASSHPGREAFF. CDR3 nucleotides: TGCGCCAGCAGCCACCCTGGGAGGGAAGCTTTCTTT.

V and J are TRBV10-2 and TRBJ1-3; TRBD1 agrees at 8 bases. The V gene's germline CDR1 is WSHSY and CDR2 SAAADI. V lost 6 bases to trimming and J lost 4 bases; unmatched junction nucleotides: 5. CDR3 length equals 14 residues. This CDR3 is CASSGRGRGNTIYF. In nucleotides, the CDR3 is TGCGCCAGCAGCGGCAGGGGGCGCGGAAACACCATATATTTT.

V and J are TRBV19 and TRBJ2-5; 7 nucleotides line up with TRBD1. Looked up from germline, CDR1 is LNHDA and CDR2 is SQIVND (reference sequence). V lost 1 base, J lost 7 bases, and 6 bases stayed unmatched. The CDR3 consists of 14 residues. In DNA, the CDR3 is TGTGCCAGTAGTATAGGACAGGGTGGAGGGACCCAGTACTTC. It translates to CASSIGQGGGTQYF.

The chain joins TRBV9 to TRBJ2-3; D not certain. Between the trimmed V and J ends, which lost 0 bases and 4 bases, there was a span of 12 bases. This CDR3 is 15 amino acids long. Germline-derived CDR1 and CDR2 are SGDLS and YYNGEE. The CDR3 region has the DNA TGTGCCAGCAGCGTAGTCGGGCCAATGGCAGATACGCAGTATTTT. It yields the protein CASSVVGPMADTQYF.

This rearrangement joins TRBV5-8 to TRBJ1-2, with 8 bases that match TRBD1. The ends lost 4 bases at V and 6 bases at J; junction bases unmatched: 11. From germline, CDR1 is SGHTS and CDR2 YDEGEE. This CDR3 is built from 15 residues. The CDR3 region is CASSTWTGTHDGYTF. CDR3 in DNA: TGTGCCAGCAGCACCTGGACAGGGACCCATGATGGCTACACCTTC.

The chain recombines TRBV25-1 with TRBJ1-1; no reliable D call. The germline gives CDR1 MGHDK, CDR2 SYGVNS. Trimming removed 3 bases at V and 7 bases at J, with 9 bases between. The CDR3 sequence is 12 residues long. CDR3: CASSEGSYEAFF. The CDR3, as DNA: TGTGCCAGCAGTGAGGGCAGCTATGAAGCTTTCTTT.

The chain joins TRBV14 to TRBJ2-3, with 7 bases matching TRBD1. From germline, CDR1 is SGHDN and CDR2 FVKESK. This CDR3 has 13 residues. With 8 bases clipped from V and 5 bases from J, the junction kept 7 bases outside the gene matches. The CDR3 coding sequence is TGTGCCAGCGGAGACAGGGCGAGAGATACGCAGTATTTT. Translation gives CASGDRARDTQYF.

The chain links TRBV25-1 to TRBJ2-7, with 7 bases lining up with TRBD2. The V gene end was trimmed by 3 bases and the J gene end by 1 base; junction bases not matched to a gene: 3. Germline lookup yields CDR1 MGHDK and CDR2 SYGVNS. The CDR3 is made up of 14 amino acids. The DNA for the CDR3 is TGTGCCAGCAGTGAGGGGGGGGGATCCTACGAGCAGTACGTC. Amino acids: CASSEGGGSYEQYV.

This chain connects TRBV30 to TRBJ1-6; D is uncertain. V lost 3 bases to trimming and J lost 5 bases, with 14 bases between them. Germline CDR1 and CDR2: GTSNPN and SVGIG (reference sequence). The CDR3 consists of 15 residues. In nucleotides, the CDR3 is TGTGCCTGGAGCCTGACGGGCTGGGATAATTCACCCCTCCACTTT. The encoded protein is CAWSLTGWDNSPLHF.

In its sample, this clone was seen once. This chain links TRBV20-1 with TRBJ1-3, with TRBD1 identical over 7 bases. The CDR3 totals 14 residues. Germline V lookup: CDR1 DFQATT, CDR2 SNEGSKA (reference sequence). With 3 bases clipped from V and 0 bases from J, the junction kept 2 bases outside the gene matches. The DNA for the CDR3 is TGCAGTGCTAGTAACAGGGGCTCTGGAAACACCATATATTTT. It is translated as CSASNRGSGNTIYF.

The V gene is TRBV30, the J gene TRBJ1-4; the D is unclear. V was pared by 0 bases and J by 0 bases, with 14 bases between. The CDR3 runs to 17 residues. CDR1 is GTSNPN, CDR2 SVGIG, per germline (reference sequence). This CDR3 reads CAWSVVGRSPTNEKLFF. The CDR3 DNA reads TGTGCCTGGAGTGTAGTTGGAAGATCACCAACTAATGAAAAACTGTTTTTT.

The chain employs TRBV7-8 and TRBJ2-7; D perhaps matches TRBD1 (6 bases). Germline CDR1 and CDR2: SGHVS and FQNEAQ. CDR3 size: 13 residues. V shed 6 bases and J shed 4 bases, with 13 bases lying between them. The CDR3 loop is CASSRSQGYEQYV. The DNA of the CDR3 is TGTGCCAGCAGTCGATCTCAGGGGTACGAGCAGTACGTC.

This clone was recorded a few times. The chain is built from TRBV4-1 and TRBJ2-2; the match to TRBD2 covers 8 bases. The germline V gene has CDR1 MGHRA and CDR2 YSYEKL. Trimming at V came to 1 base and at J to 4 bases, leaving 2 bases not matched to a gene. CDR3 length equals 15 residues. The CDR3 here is CASSQALAATGELFF. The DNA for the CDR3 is TGCGCCAGCAGCCAAGCACTAGCGGCCACCGGGGAGCTGTTTTTT.

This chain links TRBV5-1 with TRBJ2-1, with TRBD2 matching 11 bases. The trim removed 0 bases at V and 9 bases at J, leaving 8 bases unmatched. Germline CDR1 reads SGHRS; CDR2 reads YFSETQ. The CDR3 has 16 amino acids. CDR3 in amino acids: CASSLVGSGGASEQFF. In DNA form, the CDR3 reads TGCGCCAGCAGCTTGGTTGGTAGCGGGGGGGCGAGTGAGCAGTTCTTC.

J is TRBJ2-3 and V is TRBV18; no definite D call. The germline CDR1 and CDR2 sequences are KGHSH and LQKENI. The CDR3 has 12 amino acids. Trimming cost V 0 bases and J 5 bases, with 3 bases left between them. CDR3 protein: CASSPPGDTQYF. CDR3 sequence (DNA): TGTGCCAGCTCACCACCCGGAGATACGCAGTATTTT.

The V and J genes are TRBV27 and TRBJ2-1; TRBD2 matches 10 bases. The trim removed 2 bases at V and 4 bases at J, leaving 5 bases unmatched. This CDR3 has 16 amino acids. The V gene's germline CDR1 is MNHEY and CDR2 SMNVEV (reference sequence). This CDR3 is CASSLDPSGSYNEQFF. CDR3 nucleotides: TGTGCCAGCAGTTTAGATCCTAGCGGGAGTTACAATGAGCAGTTCTTC.

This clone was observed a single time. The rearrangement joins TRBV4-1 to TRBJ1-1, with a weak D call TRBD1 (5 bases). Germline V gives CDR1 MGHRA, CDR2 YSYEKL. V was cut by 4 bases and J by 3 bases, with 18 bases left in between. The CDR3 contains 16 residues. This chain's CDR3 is CASSLGGVEGYTEAFF. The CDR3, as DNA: TGCGCCAGCAGCCTCGGGGGGGTAGAGGGGTACACTGAAGCTTTCTTT.

CDR3 protein: CASSSASIKETQYF. CDR3 sequence (DNA): TGTGCCAGCAGTTCCGCTAGCATAAAAGAGACCCAGTACTTC. This chain joins TRBV6-6 and TRBJ2-5; D might be TRBD2 (5 bases). Germline V gives CDR1 MNHNY, CDR2 SVGAGI (reference sequence). V gave up 4 bases and J gave up 3 bases, with 12 bases separating them. The CDR3 is 14 amino acids.

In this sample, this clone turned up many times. The CDR3 DNA reads as TGTGCCAGTACTCCCGGGACAGGGCACTATGGCTACACCTTC. Its translation: CASTPGTGHYGYTF. This chain connects TRBV19 to TRBJ1-2; 9 bases are shared with TRBD1. V shed 7 bases, J shed 3 bases, and the junction held 6 bases outside the gene matches. Germline CDR1 LNHDA, CDR2 SQIVND (reference sequence). The length of the CDR3 is 14 residues.

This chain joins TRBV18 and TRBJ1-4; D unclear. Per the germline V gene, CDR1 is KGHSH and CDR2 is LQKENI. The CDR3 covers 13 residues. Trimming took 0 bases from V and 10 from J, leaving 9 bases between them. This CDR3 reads CASSPPGARKLFF. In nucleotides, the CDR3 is TGTGCCAGCTCACCACCGGGTGCTCGAAAACTGTTTTTT.

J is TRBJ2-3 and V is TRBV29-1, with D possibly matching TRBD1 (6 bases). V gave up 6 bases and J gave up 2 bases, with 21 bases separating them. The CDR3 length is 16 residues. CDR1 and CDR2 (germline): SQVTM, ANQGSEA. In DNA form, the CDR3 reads TGCAGCGTCCGACAGGAGCCAAGCGGTATCACAGATACGCAGTATTTT. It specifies CSVRQEPSGITDTQYF.